The clone carrying this T cell receptor beta chain turned up a few times. This entry comes from a study of cytomegalovirus exposure and HLA in healthy donors. Researchers ran the PCR with 60 Vbeta and 13 Jbeta primers. Here immunoSEQ multiplex PCR was the method, and the copy in TCRdb shows in-frame clones only, minus some. The sample holds roughly 77,000 clones, around 67% seen once. The sequence derives from a woman in her fifties or sixties in good health and CMV-seropositive. Sequencing was carried out using PBMCs.

The CDR3 DNA follows: TGTGCCACCCCAGGGCACCTCAACTATGGCTACACCTTC. It yields the protein CATPGHLNYGYTF. The V and J genes are TRBV7-5 and TRBJ1-2; TRBD1, as called in the table, went unchecked against the DNA. TRBV7-5 is a listed pseudogene. The CDR3 loop spans 13 amino acids.